This record looks at one TCR beta chain sequence and its context. These data are taken from a study of blood T cell repertoires in COVID-19. TCRdb's table, derived via immunoSEQ multiplex PCR, lists solely in-frame clones and lacks some. The sample has some 97,000 clones, approximately 90% seen once. The sequence came from a man aged 55 to 70 with acute or convalescent COVID-19. Sequencing used peripheral blood.

CDR3 bases: TGCGCCAGCAGCTTGGGGACAGGGCCGCACTCTGGAAACACCATATATTTT. This sequence encodes CASSLGTGPHSGNTIYF. V gene TRBV5-1 combines with J gene TRBJ1-3; 8 bases fit TRBD1. The CDR3 extends over 17 amino acids. Germline assignment: CDR1 SGHRS and CDR2 YFSETQ. The ends lost 0 bases at V and 0 bases at J; junction bases unmatched: 5.